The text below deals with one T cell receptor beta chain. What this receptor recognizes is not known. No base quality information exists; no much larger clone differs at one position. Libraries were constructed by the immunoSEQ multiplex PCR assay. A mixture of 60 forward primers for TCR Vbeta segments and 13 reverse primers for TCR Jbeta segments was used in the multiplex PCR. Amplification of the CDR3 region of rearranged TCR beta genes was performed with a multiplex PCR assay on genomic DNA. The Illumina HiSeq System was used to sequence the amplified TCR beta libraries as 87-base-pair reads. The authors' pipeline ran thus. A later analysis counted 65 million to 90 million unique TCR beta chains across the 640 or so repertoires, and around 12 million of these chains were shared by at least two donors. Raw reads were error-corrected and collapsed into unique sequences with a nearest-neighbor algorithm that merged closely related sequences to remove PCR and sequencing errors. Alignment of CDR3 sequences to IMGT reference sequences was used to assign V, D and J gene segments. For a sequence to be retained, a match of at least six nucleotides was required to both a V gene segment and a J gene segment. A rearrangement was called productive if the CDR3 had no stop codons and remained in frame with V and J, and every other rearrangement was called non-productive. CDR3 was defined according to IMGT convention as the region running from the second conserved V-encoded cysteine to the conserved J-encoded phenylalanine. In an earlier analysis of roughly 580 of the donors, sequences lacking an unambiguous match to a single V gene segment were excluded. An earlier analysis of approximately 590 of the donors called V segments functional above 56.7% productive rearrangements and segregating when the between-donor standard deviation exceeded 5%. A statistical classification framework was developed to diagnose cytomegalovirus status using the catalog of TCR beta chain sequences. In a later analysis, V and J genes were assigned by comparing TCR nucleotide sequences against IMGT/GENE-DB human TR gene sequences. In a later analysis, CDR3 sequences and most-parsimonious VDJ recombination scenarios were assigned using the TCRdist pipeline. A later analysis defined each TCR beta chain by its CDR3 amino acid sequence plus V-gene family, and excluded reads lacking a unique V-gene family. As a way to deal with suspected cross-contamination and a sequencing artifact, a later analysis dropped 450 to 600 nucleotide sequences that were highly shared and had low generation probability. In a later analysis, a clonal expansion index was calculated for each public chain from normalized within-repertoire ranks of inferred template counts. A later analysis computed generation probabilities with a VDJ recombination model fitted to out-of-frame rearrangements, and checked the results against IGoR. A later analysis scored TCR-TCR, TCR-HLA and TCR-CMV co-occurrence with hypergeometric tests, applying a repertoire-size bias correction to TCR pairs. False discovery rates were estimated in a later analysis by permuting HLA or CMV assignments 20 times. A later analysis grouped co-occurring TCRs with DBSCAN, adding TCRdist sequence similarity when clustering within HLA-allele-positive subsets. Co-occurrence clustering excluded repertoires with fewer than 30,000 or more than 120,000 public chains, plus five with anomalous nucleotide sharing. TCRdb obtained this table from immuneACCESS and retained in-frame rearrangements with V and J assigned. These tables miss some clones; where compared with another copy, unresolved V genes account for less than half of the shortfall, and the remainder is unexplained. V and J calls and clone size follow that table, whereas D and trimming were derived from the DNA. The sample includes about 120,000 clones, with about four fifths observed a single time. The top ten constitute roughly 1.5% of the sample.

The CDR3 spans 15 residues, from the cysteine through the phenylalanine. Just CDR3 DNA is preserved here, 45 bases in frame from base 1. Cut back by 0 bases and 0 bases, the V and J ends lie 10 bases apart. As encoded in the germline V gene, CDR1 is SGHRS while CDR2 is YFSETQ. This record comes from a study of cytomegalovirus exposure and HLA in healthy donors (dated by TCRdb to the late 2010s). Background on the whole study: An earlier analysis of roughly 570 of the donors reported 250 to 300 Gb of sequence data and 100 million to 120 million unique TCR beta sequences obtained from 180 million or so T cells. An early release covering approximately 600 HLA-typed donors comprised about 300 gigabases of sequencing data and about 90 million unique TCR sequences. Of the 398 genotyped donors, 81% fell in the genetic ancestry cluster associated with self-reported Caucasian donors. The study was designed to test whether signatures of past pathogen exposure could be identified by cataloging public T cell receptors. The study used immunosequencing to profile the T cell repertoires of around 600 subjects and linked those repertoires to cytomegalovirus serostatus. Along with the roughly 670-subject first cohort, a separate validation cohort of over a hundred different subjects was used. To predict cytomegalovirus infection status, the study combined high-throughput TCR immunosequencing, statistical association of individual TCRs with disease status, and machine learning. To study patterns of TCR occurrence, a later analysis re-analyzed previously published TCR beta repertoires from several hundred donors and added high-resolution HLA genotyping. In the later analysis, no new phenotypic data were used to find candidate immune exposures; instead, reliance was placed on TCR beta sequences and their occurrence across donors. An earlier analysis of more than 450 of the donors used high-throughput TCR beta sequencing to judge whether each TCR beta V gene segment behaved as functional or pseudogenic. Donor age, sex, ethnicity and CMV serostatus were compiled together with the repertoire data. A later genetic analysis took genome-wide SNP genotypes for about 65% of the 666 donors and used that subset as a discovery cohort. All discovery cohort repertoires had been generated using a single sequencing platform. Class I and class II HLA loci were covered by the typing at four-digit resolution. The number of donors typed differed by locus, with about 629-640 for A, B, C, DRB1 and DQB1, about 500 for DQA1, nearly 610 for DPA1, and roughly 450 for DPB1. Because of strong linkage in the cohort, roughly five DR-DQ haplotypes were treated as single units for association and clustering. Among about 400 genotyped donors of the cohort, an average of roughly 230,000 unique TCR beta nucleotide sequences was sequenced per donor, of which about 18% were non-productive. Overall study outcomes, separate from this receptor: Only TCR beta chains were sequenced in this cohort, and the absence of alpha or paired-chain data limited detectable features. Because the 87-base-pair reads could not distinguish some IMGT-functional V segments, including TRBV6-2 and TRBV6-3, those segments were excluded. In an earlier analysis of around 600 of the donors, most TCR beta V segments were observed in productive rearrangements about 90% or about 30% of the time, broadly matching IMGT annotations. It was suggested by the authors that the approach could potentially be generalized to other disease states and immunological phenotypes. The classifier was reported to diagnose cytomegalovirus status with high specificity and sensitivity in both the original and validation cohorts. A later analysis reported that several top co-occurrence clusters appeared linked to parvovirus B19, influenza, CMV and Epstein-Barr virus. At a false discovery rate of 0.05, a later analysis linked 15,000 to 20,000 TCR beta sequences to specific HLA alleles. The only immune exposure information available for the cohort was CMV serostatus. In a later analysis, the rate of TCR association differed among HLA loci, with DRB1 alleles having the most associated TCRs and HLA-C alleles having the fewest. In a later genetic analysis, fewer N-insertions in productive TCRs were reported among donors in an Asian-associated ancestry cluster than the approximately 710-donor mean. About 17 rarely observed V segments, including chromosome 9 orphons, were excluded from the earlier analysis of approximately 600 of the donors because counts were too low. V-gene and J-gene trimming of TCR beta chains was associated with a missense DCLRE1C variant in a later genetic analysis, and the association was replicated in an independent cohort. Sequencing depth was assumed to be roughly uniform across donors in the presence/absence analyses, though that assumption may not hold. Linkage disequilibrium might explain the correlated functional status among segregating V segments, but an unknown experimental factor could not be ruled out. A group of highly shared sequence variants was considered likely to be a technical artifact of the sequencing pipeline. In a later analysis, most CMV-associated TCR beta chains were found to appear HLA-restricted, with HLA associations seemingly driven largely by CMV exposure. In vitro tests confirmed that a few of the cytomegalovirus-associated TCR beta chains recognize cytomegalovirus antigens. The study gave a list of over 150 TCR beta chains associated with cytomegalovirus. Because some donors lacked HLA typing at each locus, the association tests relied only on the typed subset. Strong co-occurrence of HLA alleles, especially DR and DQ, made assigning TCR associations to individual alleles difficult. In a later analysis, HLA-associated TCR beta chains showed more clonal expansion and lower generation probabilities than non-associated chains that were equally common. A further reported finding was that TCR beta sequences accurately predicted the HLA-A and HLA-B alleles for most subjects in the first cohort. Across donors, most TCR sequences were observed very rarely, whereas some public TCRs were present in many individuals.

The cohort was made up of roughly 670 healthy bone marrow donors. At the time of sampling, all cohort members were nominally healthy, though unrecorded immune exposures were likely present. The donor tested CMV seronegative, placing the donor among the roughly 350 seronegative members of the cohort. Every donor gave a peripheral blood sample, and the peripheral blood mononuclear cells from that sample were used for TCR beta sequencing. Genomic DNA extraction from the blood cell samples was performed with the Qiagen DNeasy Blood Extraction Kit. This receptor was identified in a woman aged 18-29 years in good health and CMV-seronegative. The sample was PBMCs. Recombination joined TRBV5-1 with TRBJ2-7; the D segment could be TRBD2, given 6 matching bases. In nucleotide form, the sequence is TGCGCCAGCAGCTTGGGCCAGGGACTCTCCTACGAGCAGTACTTC. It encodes CASSLGQGLSYEQYF.